This passage covers 24 T cell receptor beta chains from one sample sequenced in a study of CD8 T cells in Susac syndrome. The authors reverse transcribed roughly 0.5 to 1 ug RNA with random hexamers. TCRdb called the immunoSEQ multiplex PCR reads again in MiXCR, with one record for every CDR3 protein. The sample contains 50,000 to 55,000 distinct CDR3 sequences, roughly 94% of which appear only once. Sequencing was carried out using CD8+ T cells from PBMCs. All receptors come from a human donor with Susac syndrome.

The chain recombines TRBV3-1 with TRBJ2-1; TRBD2 matches at 13 bases. The CDR3 runs 15 residues. The ends lost 6 bases at V and 9 bases at J; junction bases unmatched: 8. Germline values: CDR1 LGHDT, CDR2 YNNKEL (reference sequence). This chain's CDR3 is CASRELAGGPREQFF. The CDR3 DNA reads TGTGCCAGCAGGGAACTAGCGGGGGGGCCGCGTGAGCAGTTCTTC.

This chain joins TRBV5-1 and TRBJ2-5; possibly TRBD1 for D (6 bases). Germline CDR1 reads SGHRS; CDR2 reads YFSETQ. The CDR3 is 17 amino acids. The V gene lost 1 base and the J gene lost 5 bases, with 21 bases spanning the gap. The CDR3 sequence is CASSLRWGRSLLETQYF. CDR3 sequence (DNA): TGCGCCAGCAGCTTGAGGTGGGGGCGGTCTCTCCTGGAGACCCAGTACTTC.

V gene TRBV29-1 combines with J gene TRBJ1-3, with 7 bases identical to TRBD1. Trimming at V came to 3 bases and at J to 4 bases, leaving 3 bases not matched to a gene. Germline lookup yields CDR1 SQVTM and CDR2 ANQGSEA. The CDR3 consists of 13 residues. Here the CDR3 DNA reads TGCAGCGTTGAGGGACAGAGCGGAAACACCATATATTTT. Translating it yields CSVEGQSGNTIYF.

The genes are TRBV4-2 and TRBJ2-7, with D unclear. Germline V gives CDR1 LGHNA, CDR2 YNFKEQ. The CDR3 is 12 amino acids. V lost 2 bases and J lost 2, with 4 bases in between. The CDR3 sequence: CASSQSTYEQYF. DNA of the CDR3: TGTGCCAGCAGCCAATCAACCTACGAGCAGTACTTC.

This chain joins TRBV9 and TRBJ2-5; 8 bases match TRBD1. Germline V gives CDR1 SGDLS, CDR2 YYNGEE. With 3 bases clipped from V and 5 bases from J, the junction kept 15 bases outside the gene matches. The CDR3 runs to 17 residues. CDR3 sequence: CASSAWAGTGWEETQYF. Here the CDR3 DNA reads TGTGCCAGCAGCGCTTGGGCCGGGACAGGTTGGGAGGAGACCCAGTACTTC. The full variable domain, rest sourced from reference TRBV9 and TRBJ2-5, is DSGVTQTPKHLITATGQRVTLRCSPRSGDLSVYWYQQSLDQGLQFLIQYYNGEERAKGNILERFSAQQFPDLHSELNLSSLELGDSALYFCASSAWAGTGWEETQYFGPGTRLLVL.

This chain links TRBV14 with TRBJ2-1, with D perhaps TRBD1 (6 bases). Germline CDR1 is SGHDN and CDR2 is FVKESK. The CDR3 sequence is 12 residues long. V lost 4 bases and J 11 bases, leaving 12 bases between the germline ends. Here the CDR3 reads CASSPHREKQFF. The DNA for the CDR3 is TGTGCCAGCAGCCCCCACAGGGAAAAGCAGTTCTTC.

The chain joins TRBV12-5 to TRBJ2-1, with D tentatively TRBD1 (6 bases). Germline CDR1 is LGHNT and CDR2 is FRNRAP. CDR3 length equals 15 residues. V lost 0 bases and J 5 bases, leaving 11 bases between the germline ends. The CDR3 here is CASGLVQGANNEQFF. CDR3 coding DNA: TGTGCTAGTGGTTTGGTACAGGGAGCGAACAATGAGCAGTTCTTC.

The chain recombines TRBV12-3 or TRBV12-4 with TRBJ2-1; no clear D. This CDR3 region has 15 residues. V was cut by 0 bases and J by 1 base, with 7 bases left in between. CDR3 sequence: CASSLAAESYNEQFF. In DNA, the CDR3 is TGTGCCAGCAGTTTAGCGGCAGAATCCTACAATGAGCAGTTCTTC.

The chain employs TRBV30 and TRBJ1-2; D ambiguous. The germline V gene encodes CDR1 GTSNPN and CDR2 SVGIG (reference sequence). Trimming removed 6 bases from V and 8 bases from J, with 13 bases in between. This CDR3 has 11 amino acids. The CDR3 is CACPVLGGYTF. The CDR3 coding sequence is TGTGCCTGCCCCGTCCTGGGCGGCTACACCTTC.

The chain carries TRBV14 and TRBJ2-5; 8 bases match TRBD1. The CDR3 has 15 residues. Looked up from germline, CDR1 is SGHDN and CDR2 is FVKESK. V trimming: 4 bases; J trimming: 0 bases; junction bases outside the gene matches: 4. The CDR3: CASSLDRVYQETQYF. CDR3 bases: TGTGCCAGCAGCCTGGACAGGGTGTACCAAGAGACCCAGTACTTC.

The V and J genes are TRBV15 and TRBJ1-5; D is ambiguous. Trimming took 0 bases from V and 6 from J, leaving 18 bases between them. Germline CDR1 reads LNHNV; CDR2 reads YYDKDF (reference sequence). The CDR3 is made up of 17 amino acids. The CDR3 DNA follows: TGTGCCACCAGCAGAGATGAGGTCGGGGATGGTGGTCAGCCCCAGCATTTT. As protein: CATSRDEVGDGGQPQHF.

The chain links TRBV20-1 to TRBJ2-5, with a tentative D call TRBD2 (6 bases). CDR1 is DFQATT and CDR2 is SNEGSKA in the germline V gene (reference sequence). This CDR3 region has 15 residues. Trimming left V 4 bases short and J 5 bases short, with 20 bases between. The CDR3: CSANDGNGGRETQYF. The CDR3 coding sequence is TGCAGTGCTAACGACGGGAATGGAGGGCGGGAGACCCAGTACTTC.

The V gene is TRBV20-1, the J gene TRBJ2-7; TRBD2 is a possible D gene (6 bases). Germline V lookup: CDR1 DFQATT, CDR2 SNEGSKA (reference sequence). This CDR3 contains 17 residues. The V end was cut by 0 bases, the J end by 0 bases, with 18 bases between. CDR3 region: CSARDRGGQWSSYEQYF. The DNA of the CDR3 is TGCAGTGCTAGAGATCGGGGAGGTCAATGGAGCTCCTACGAGCAGTACTTC.

This rearrangement joins TRBV12-3 or TRBV12-4 to TRBJ2-3; possibly TRBD1 for D (5 bases). V was clipped by 7 bases and J by 2 bases, with 10 bases between them. This CDR3 has 13 residues. The CDR3 region has the DNA TGTGCCAGCAACAGGCTAAACACAGATACGCAGTATTTT. Protein: CASNRLNTDTQYF.

V and J are TRBV20-1 and TRBJ2-1; D uncertain. Germline loops: CDR1 DFQATT, CDR2 SNEGSKA (reference sequence). This CDR3 is built from 13 residues. V gave up 2 bases and J gave up 1 base, with 6 bases separating them. CDR3 DNA: TGCAGTGCTAGACGGTTTTCCTACAATGAGCAGTTCTTC. It yields the protein CSARRFSYNEQFF.

This chain uses TRBV19 with TRBJ1-5; no clear D. The germline V gene has CDR1 LNHDA and CDR2 SQIVND (reference sequence). Trimming pared 8 bases from V and 5 bases from J, leaving 13 bases between. The CDR3 loop spans 13 amino acids. As DNA, the CDR3 is TGTGCCAGTTCTTATTCGGCTGATCAGCCCCAGCATTTT. Residues: CASSYSADQPQHF. Full variable domain (rest looked up from reference TRBV19 and TRBJ1-5): DGGITQSPKYLFRKEGQNVTLSCEQNLNHDAMYWYRQDPGQGLRLIYYSQIVNDFQKGDIAEGYSVSREKKESFPLTVTSAQKNPTAFYLCASSYSADQPQHFGDGTRLSIL.

The chain has TRBV20-1 and TRBJ2-1; perhaps D is TRBD1 or TRBD2 (6 bases each). V was shortened by 0 bases and J by 8 bases, with 23 bases between the two germline ends. Germline values: CDR1 DFQATT, CDR2 SNEGSKA (reference sequence). The CDR3 contains 17 residues. The CDR3 reads CSARDPPPGAVWHEQFF. The CDR3 coding sequence is TGCAGTGCTAGAGATCCTCCCCCGGGGGCCGTGTGGCATGAGCAGTTCTTC.

A word on this clonotype: At one end the junction does not follow the germline gene, possibly because of a read error. The chain has TRBV20-1 and TRBJ2-5; 11 nucleotides agree with TRBD2. There are 12 residues in the CDR3. Germline CDR1 DFQATT, CDR2 SNEGSKA (reference sequence). The DNA of the CDR3 is TGCAGTGCTAAAGTAGCGGGGGGGCCGGAGGACTTC. Its protein product is CSAKVAGGPEDF.

The rearrangement uses TRBV13 and TRBJ2-2; 9 bases fit TRBD2. The length of the CDR3 is 17 residues. Germline CDR1 PRHDT, CDR2 FYEKMQ (reference sequence). V gave up 5 bases and J gave up 3 bases; unmatched junction bases: 10. CDR3 DNA sequence: TGTGCCAGCAGCATGGGGGCGGGGGGGCCGGACACCGGGGAGCTGTTTTTT. Amino acids: CASSMGAGGPDTGELFF.

The CDR3 sequence is CARGGASGGNEQYF. CDR3 DNA sequence: TGCGCCAGAGGCGGGGCTAGCGGGGGGAACGAGCAGTACTTC. This chain uses TRBV23-1 with TRBJ2-7; 11 bases are shared with TRBD2. TRBV23-1 is an ORF for which the function is uncertain. The V segment lost 9 bases and the J segment 5 bases; nucleotides outside the gene matches: 9. The CDR3 is 14 amino acids.

V usage is TRBV5-4 and J usage is TRBJ2-5, with D possibly TRBD2 on 5 matching bases. The V and J ends lost 4 bases and 1 base respectively, with 11 bases between them. Germline CDR1 reads SGHNT; CDR2 reads YYREEE (reference sequence). The CDR3 extends over 14 amino acids. The CDR3: CASSPQRSQETQYF. CDR3 DNA sequence: TGTGCCAGCAGCCCCCAGCGGTCCCAAGAGACCCAGTACTTC.

The V gene is TRBV30, the J gene TRBJ1-1; D is ambiguous. The germline CDR1 and CDR2 sequences are GTSNPN and SVGIG (reference sequence). The CDR3 runs to 12 residues. Deletions cut 4 bases from V and 4 bases from J, with 10 bases between. The CDR3 region is CAWNPKATEAFF. For the CDR3, the DNA is TGTGCCTGGAACCCTAAAGCCACTGAAGCTTTCTTT.

The chain uses TRBV7-9 and TRBJ2-7, with 7 nucleotides matching TRBD1. This CDR3 contains 14 residues. Germline assignment: CDR1 SEHNR and CDR2 FQNEAQ (reference sequence). The V segment lost 0 bases and the J segment 7 bases; nucleotides outside the gene matches: 6. CDR3 amino acids: CASSLAGQFPEQYF. CDR3 nucleotide sequence: TGTGCCAGCAGCTTAGCGGGACAGTTCCCAGAGCAGTACTTC.

The rearrangement uses TRBV28 and TRBJ2-7; 9 bases line up with TRBD1. Germline V gene sequence: CDR1 MDHEN, CDR2 SYDVKM. The CDR3 extends over 17 amino acids. V shed 5 bases, J shed 3 bases, and the junction held 14 bases outside the gene matches. CDR3 amino acids: CASSPSTGTGSGYEQYF. Written as DNA, the CDR3 is TGTGCCAGCAGTCCCTCGACCGGGACAGGGTCGGGCTACGAGCAGTACTTC.